Below are 5 T cell receptor beta chains sequenced from a single sample in a study of glioma-infiltrating T cells after dendritic cell vaccination (dated by TCRdb to about 2016). The library was obtained by the immunoSEQ multiplex PCR assay. TCRdb took this table from immuneACCESS and kept in-frame rearrangements with V and J called. Such tables lack part of the clones; where checked against another copy, unresolved V genes explain under half of the gap, and the rest is unexplained. The sample records about 92,000 clones, approximately 90% of which are singletons. Clones ranked in the top ten supply around 14% of the sample. The source was blood, collected before dendritic cell vaccination. The receptor source for this set is a human donor with glioblastoma.

This chain joins TRBV18 and TRBJ2-3; TRBD2 aligns across 9 bases. The germline gives CDR1 KGHSH, CDR2 LQKENI. The CDR3 contains 16 residues. V lost 6 bases and J lost 3; bases outside the gene matches: 10. As DNA, the CDR3 is TGTGCCAGCTCCCCGGTTGCGCTAGCGGGGACAGATACGCAGTATTTT. Protein sequence: CASSPVALAGTDTQYF. The complete variable domain, with remaining parts taken from reference TRBV18 and TRBJ2-3, reads NAGVMQNPRHLVRRRGQEARLRCSPMKGHSHVYWYRQLPEEGLKFMVYLQKENIIDESGMPKERFSAEFPKEGPSILRIQQVVRGDSAAYFCASSPVALAGTDTQYFGPGTRLTVL.

V and J are TRBV6-1 and TRBJ2-2; 8 bases agree with TRBD1. Unmatched junction bases numbered 2, after V lost 2 bases and J lost 6 bases. This CDR3 has 14 amino acids. Germline V gene sequence: CDR1 MNHNS, CDR2 SASEGT. The CDR3 reads CASSERTGSGELFF. The CDR3, as DNA: TGTGCCAGCAGTGAAAGGACAGGGTCCGGGGAGCTGTTTTTT.

This chain links TRBV2 with TRBJ2-7; D is undetermined. This CDR3 comprises 12 residues. V was cut by 2 bases and J by 2 bases, with 4 bases left in between. Looked up from germline, CDR1 is SNHLY and CDR2 is FYNNEI. DNA for the CDR3: TGTGCCAGCAGTGAACTCGCCTACGAGCAGTACTTC. This sequence encodes CASSELAYEQYF.

V is TRBV6-4 and J is TRBJ1-1; 8 bases are shared with TRBD1. The V gene end was trimmed by 3 bases and the J gene end by 4 bases; junction bases not matched to a gene: 1. CDR3 length: 13 amino acids. Germline V CDR1 and CDR2: MRHNA, SNTAGT. CDR3 residues: CASSEQGGTEAFF. CDR3 in DNA: TGTGCCAGCAGTGAACAGGGGGGCACTGAAGCTTTCTTT.

The V gene is TRBV19, the J gene TRBJ2-7, with 13 bases identical to TRBD2. CDR3 length equals 15 residues. J was trimmed by 7 bases and V by 5 bases; bases with no gene match: 8. Germline CDR1 LNHDA, CDR2 SQIVND (reference sequence). This chain's CDR3 is CASSRTSGSTEEQYF. The CDR3 DNA follows: TGTGCCAGTAGTCGGACTAGCGGGAGTACAGAAGAGCAGTACTTC.